The sample holds a few counts of the clone carrying this T cell receptor (beta chain). The record originates from a study of T cells after yellow fever vaccination. UMIs and a universal primer site were added when TCR cDNA was made by 5'RACE template switching. TCRdb reanalysed the 5' RACE reads using MiXCR and keeps one entry per CDR3 protein. The sample consists of about 500,000 distinct CDR3 sequences, about 15% of them appearing once. CDR3 length: 15 residues. Trimming cost V 0 bases and J 7 bases; bases outside gene matches: 4. Per germline, CDR1 ENHRY and CDR2 SYGVKD. Source: PBMCs, taken 5 to 6 days after the first yellow fever vaccination. The clonotype originates from a man younger than 35 who received the YFV17D yellow fever vaccine. The chain uses TRBV10-3 and TRBJ1-4, with 8 positions matching TRBD1. This CDR3 is CAISESTGEVEKLFF. The CDR3, as DNA: TGTGCCATCAGTGAGTCGACAGGGGAGGTTGAAAAACTGTTTTTT.